These 19 T cell receptor beta chains were sequenced from one sample in a study of blood T cell repertoires in COVID-19. Libraries were prepared by immunoSEQ multiplex PCR; TCRdb keeps only in-frame clonotypes and omits some of them. The sample holds hundreds of thousands of clones, roughly 87% seen once. The sequenced sample was peripheral blood. The origin of the receptors is a man in his late teens or twenties with COVID-19, enrolled during active disease.

The chain links TRBV5-6 to TRBJ1-2; 9 bases fit TRBD1. Germline V gene lookup returns CDR1 SGHDT and CDR2 YYEEEE. V was pared by 4 bases and J by 2 bases, with 6 bases of the junction left unmatched. The CDR3 covers 15 residues. CDR3 amino acids: CASSPGTGWNYGYTF. The CDR3 DNA follows: TGTGCCAGCAGCCCGGGGACAGGGTGGAACTATGGCTACACCTTC. The variable domain in full, with the rest retrieved from reference TRBV5-6 and TRBJ1-2, is DAGVTQSPTHLIKTRGQQVTLRCSPKSGHDTVSWYQQALGQGPQFIFQYYEEEERQRGNFPDRFSGHQFPNYSSELNVNALLLGDSALYLCASSPGTGWNYGYTFGSGTRLTVV.

This clone showed up just once. V is TRBV19 and J is TRBJ2-7; the match to TRBD1 covers 8 bases. This CDR3 is built from 15 residues. After removal of 4 bases from V and 6 bases from J, the junction contained 11 bases not matched to a gene. Germline loops: CDR1 LNHDA, CDR2 SQIVND (reference sequence). In DNA, the CDR3 is TGTGCCAGTAGTACCACTATCGACAGGGGTTCCGAGCAGTACTTC. It translates to CASSTTIDRGSEQYF.

This clone was seen a few times. This chain links TRBV5-1 with TRBJ1-3; TRBD1 matches 7 bases. This CDR3 comprises 14 residues. Germline trimming cut 3 bases from V and 2 bases from J; bases unmatched to any gene: 2. Germline V gives CDR1 SGHRS, CDR2 YFSETQ. Here the CDR3 DNA reads TGCGCCAGCAGCTCGGGGACAGCTGGAAACACCATATATTTT. As protein: CASSSGTAGNTIYF. The full variable domain, with the rest looked up from reference TRBV5-1 and TRBJ1-3, is KAGVTQTPRYLIKTRGQQVTLSCSPISGHRSVSWYQQTPGQGLQFLFEYFSETQRNKGNFPGRFSGRQFSNSRSEMNVSTLELGDSALYLCASSSGTAGNTIYFGEGSWLTVV.

This clone was observed a handful of times. CDR3 DNA sequence: TGTGCCAGCAGTGCCGGGACAGGGCCCTACGAGCAGTACTTC. Protein sequence: CASSAGTGPYEQYF. The chain couples TRBV2 to TRBJ2-7; TRBD1 matches at 9 bases. With V trimmed by 4 bases and J by 2 bases, 3 bases remained unmatched. The germline gives CDR1 SNHLY, CDR2 FYNNEI. CDR3 length: 14 residues.

The chain combines TRBV5-1 with TRBJ2-1; D is perhaps TRBD1 (6 bases). Germline V gives CDR1 SGHRS, CDR2 YFSETQ. CDR3 length equals 14 residues. V was cut by 5 bases and J by 6 bases, with 15 bases left in between. CDR3 sequence reads: CASRKSDSVNEQFF. CDR3 sequence (DNA): TGCGCCAGCAGGAAATCGGACAGCGTCAATGAGCAGTTCTTC.

V usage is TRBV5-4 and J usage is TRBJ2-1, with 10 bases aligning to TRBD2. Germline V CDR1 and CDR2: SGHNT, YYREEE (reference sequence). The junction had 9 bases not matched to a gene; V was cut back by 4 bases and J by 5 bases. This CDR3 spans 16 amino acids. The CDR3, as DNA: TGTGCCAGCAGCCTAAGAAAACTAGCGGGACACAATGAGCAGTTCTTC. This translates into CASSLRKLAGHNEQFF.

The J gene is TRBJ1-4, the V gene TRBV7-2, with TRBD1 matching over 7 bases. With 5 bases clipped from V and 9 bases from J, the junction kept 3 bases outside the gene matches. CDR1 is SGHTA and CDR2 is FQGNSA in the germline V gene. The CDR3 covers 12 residues. CDR3 DNA: TGTGCCAGCAGCGAGACAGGGAAAAAACTGTTTTTT. It yields the protein CASSETGKKLFF.

The chain couples TRBV2 to TRBJ2-2; TRBD2 aligns across 13 bases. This CDR3 has 15 residues. Unmatched junction bases numbered 3, after V lost 8 bases and J lost 3 bases. CDR1 SNHLY and CDR2 FYNNEI come from the germline V gene. CDR3 sequence: CASGGLAGYTGELFF. DNA of the CDR3: TGTGCCAGCGGGGGACTAGCGGGATACACCGGGGAGCTGTTTTTT.

J is TRBJ2-7 and V is TRBV27; 8 bases are a match to TRBD2. This CDR3 is 11 amino acids long. Per the germline V gene, CDR1 is MNHEY and CDR2 is SMNVEV (reference sequence). The CDR3 nucleotides read TGTGCAGCAGCGGGGGCCTACGAGCAGTACTTC. This codes for CAAAGAYEQYF.

This chain links TRBV24-1 with TRBJ2-3; a possible D gene is TRBD2 (5 bases). The CDR3 totals 12 residues. CDR1 KGHDR and CDR2 SFDVKD come from the germline V gene. The V and J ends lost 8 bases and 0 bases respectively, with 5 bases between them. CDR3 nucleotide sequence: TGTGCCACCACGGGGAGCACAGATACGCAGTATTTT. Translated: CATTGSTDTQYF.

The V call is TRBV4-2, the J call TRBJ2-3; weak D call: TRBD2 (5 bases). There are 13 residues in the CDR3. Trimming pared 3 bases from V and 3 bases from J, leaving 7 bases between. The germline V gene has CDR1 LGHNA and CDR2 YNFKEQ. The CDR3 bases are TGTGCCAGCAGCCAGGTAGCGACAGATACGCAGTATTTT. It is translated as CASSQVATDTQYF.

J is TRBJ1-2 and V is TRBV7-9, with 9 nucleotides matching TRBD1. CDR1 SEHNR and CDR2 FQNEAQ come from the germline V gene (reference sequence). V dropped 5 bases and J dropped 8; count of bases not matched to a gene: 9. The CDR3 has 14 amino acids. CDR3 residues: CASSPGQGDGGYTF. The CDR3 region has the DNA TGTGCCAGCAGCCCGGGACAGGGCGATGGGGGCTACACCTTC.

This chain joins TRBV4-2 and TRBJ1-1; 7 nucleotides align to TRBD1. This CDR3 has 20 residues. Germline V gene sequence: CDR1 LGHNA, CDR2 YNFKEQ. Trimming removed 2 bases from V and 0 bases from J; junction bases left unmatched: 18. The chain's CDR3 is CASSQLLPTGVGSMNTEAFF. The CDR3 nucleotides read TGTGCCAGCAGCCAATTATTACCTACAGGGGTAGGGAGCATGAACACTGAAGCTTTCTTT.

V and J are TRBV2 and TRBJ2-5, with a tentative D call TRBD2 (5 bases). The CDR3 totals 13 residues. CDR1 and CDR2 from the germline V gene are SNHLY and FYNNEI. V was pared by 6 bases and J by 5 bases, with 13 bases between. CDR3 bases: TGTGCCAGCAGCACCCTAGCTGGGGAGACCCAGTACTTC. Its protein product is CASSTLAGETQYF.

The V gene is TRBV11-3, the J gene TRBJ2-1, with TRBD2 matching over 8 bases. This CDR3 contains 13 residues. The germline V gene encodes CDR1 SGHNT and CDR2 YENEEA. J was trimmed by 6 bases and V by 8 bases; bases with no gene match: 6. CDR3 residues: CASGQRGPNEQFF. In DNA, the CDR3 is TGTGCCAGCGGACAGCGGGGGCCCAATGAGCAGTTCTTC.

V is TRBV12-3 or TRBV12-4 and J is TRBJ1-5, with D unresolved. With 5 bases removed from V and 7 bases from J, the gap between germline ends came to 12 bases. This CDR3 comprises 13 residues. The CDR3 region has the DNA TGTGCCAGCAGTCTCAAAGGACTACAGCCCCAGCATTTT. This translates into CASSLKGLQPQHF.

As concerns this clone: This sample includes further DNA sequences coding for the same CDR3. The rearrangement links TRBV19 to TRBJ1-1; D may be TRBD1 (6 bases). Germline-derived CDR1 and CDR2 are LNHDA and SQIVND (reference sequence). The CDR3 runs 14 residues. Trimming cost V 5 bases and J 0 bases, with 10 bases left between them. This CDR3 reads CASSLTGMNTEAFF. The DNA of the CDR3 is TGTGCCAGTAGTCTGACAGGCATGAACACTGAAGCTTTCTTT.

This chain links TRBV7-4 with TRBJ2-5; 8 nucleotides match TRBD2. Per germline, CDR1 SGHVT and CDR2 SQSDAQ. V gave up 8 bases and J gave up 1 base; unmatched junction bases: 6. This CDR3 comprises 14 residues. The DNA of the CDR3 is TGTGCCAGCTTGCCGGGAGGGCCCCAAGAGACCCAGTACTTC. Protein sequence: CASLPGGPQETQYF.

The rearrangement joins TRBV6-5 to TRBJ2-2; 8 bases match TRBD1. The CDR3 covers 15 residues. Germline V gene sequence: CDR1 MNHEY, CDR2 SVGAGI. Unmatched junction bases numbered 3, after V lost 0 bases and J lost 6 bases. Written as DNA, the CDR3 is TGTGCCAGCAGTTACTCAATACAGGGGGCCGGGGAGCTGTTTTTT. Translating gives CASSYSIQGAGELFF.